One sample yielded the 32 T cell receptor beta chains listed below, sequenced in a study of siplizumab effects on memory and regulatory T cells. Using immunoSEQ multiplex PCR, the repertoire was profiled, and TCRdb retains in-frame clones only, with some absent. This table has roughly 92,000 clones, about 95% appearing once. Sequences were obtained from non-Treg CD4+ T cells sorted from blood. These receptors all come from a human donor in good health.

The chain combines TRBV6-1 with TRBJ2-1; D gene uncertain. This CDR3 is built from 14 residues. V dropped 6 bases and J dropped 0 bases, with 9 bases sitting between them. CDR1 MNHNS and CDR2 SASEGT come from the germline V gene. CDR3 protein: CASRLQTSYNEQFF. CDR3 nucleotide sequence: TGTGCCAGCAGACTACAGACCTCCTACAATGAGCAGTTCTTC.

The chain recombines TRBV7-6 with TRBJ2-7; 8 bases agree with TRBD2. This CDR3 is built from 16 residues. In germline, CDR1 is SGHVS, CDR2 FNYEAQ. The ends lost 0 bases at V and 1 base at J; junction bases unmatched: 5. CDR3 DNA sequence: TGTGCCAGCAGCTTAGCAGCGGGAGTCGCTTCCTACGAGCAGTACTTC. Translated: CASSLAAGVASYEQYF.

This clone has only one observation. The V and J genes are TRBV18 and TRBJ2-7, with 8 bases fitting TRBD1. CDR3 length equals 15 residues. Germline V gene lookup returns CDR1 KGHSH and CDR2 LQKENI. Trimming cost V 2 bases and J 1 base; bases outside gene matches: 4. The CDR3 DNA follows: TGTGCCAGCTCACCATCGCGGACAGGGTCCTACGAGCAGTACTTC. Translated, it gives CASSPSRTGSYEQYF.

This chain joins TRBV5-1 and TRBJ1-1; D might be TRBD1 (6 bases). V shed 2 bases and J shed 1 base, with 12 bases lying between them. CDR1 SGHRS and CDR2 YFSETQ come from the germline V gene. The length of the CDR3 is 15 residues. Here the CDR3 reads CASSFSRGANTEAFF. In nucleotides, the CDR3 is TGCGCCAGCAGCTTCAGCAGGGGCGCGAACACTGAAGCTTTCTTT.

The V call is TRBV4-1, the J call TRBJ2-5; TRBD1 is a possible D gene (6 bases). The V gene's germline CDR1 is MGHRA and CDR2 YSYEKL. The CDR3 is 15 residues long. The germline V and J ends were trimmed by 1 base and 2 bases, with 11 bases remaining between them. The CDR3 nucleotides read TGCGCCAGCAGCCAAGTGGGGACAACACAAGAGACCCAGTACTTC. This sequence encodes CASSQVGTTQETQYF.

V usage is TRBV28 and J usage is TRBJ1-5, with D tentatively TRBD1 (5 bases). The CDR3 spans 14 residues. Germline loops: CDR1 MDHEN, CDR2 SYDVKM. The germline V and J ends were trimmed by 10 bases and 7 bases, with 20 bases remaining between them. The CDR3 DNA reads as TGTGCCACAGCAAAGGGGTGGGATAGACAGCCCCAGCATTTT. Amino acids: CATAKGWDRQPQHF.

CDR3 loop: CASSSFRRQGEGYGYTF. CDR3 DNA sequence: TGTGCCAGCAGCTCCTTTCGAAGACAGGGAGAGGGCTATGGCTACACCTTC. The chain has TRBV11-2 and TRBJ1-2; TRBD1 matches 7 bases. This CDR3 comprises 17 residues. The V gene's germline CDR1 is SGHAT and CDR2 FQNNGV. Unmatched junction bases numbered 15, after V lost 4 bases and J lost 4 bases.

V usage is TRBV18 and J usage is TRBJ2-1, with D possibly TRBD2 on 6 matching bases. The germline CDR1 and CDR2 sequences are KGHSH and LQKENI. CDR3 length: 15 amino acids. The V end lost 8 bases, the J end lost 0 bases, and 14 bases lay between the germline ends. CDR3 nucleotides: TGTGCCAGCGCCACTAGCTCTAGCTCCTACAATGAGCAGTTCTTC. Translated: CASATSSSSYNEQFF.

The V and J genes are TRBV18 and TRBJ2-1, with D possibly called TRBD1 or TRBD2 (6 bases each). V lost 6 bases and J 7 bases, leaving 19 bases between the germline ends. The V gene's germline CDR1 is KGHSH and CDR2 LQKENI. This CDR3 is built from 15 residues. The CDR3 coding sequence is TGTGCCAGCTCGCCGCTAAGGGGGGATCGGAATGAGCAGTTCTTC. Translating gives CASSPLRGDRNEQFF.

This chain links TRBV29-1 with TRBJ2-5, with D perhaps matching TRBD2 (6 bases). CDR1 and CDR2 (germline): SQVTM, ANQGSEA. This CDR3 has 13 residues. The germline V and J ends were trimmed by 3 bases and 3 bases, with 11 bases remaining between them. Written as DNA, the CDR3 is TGCAGCGTTGAGAGACTAGGAAAAGAGACCCAGTACTTC. Its translation is CSVERLGKETQYF.

This clone was detected a few times. The chain uses TRBV7-9 and TRBJ1-5; 7 nucleotides match TRBD1. The germline gives CDR1 SEHNR, CDR2 FQNEAQ (reference sequence). J lost 1 base, V lost 4 bases, and 7 bases had no gene match. The CDR3 has 16 residues. The DNA of the CDR3 is TGTGCCAGCAGCTCCTGGGACAGTAGGAGCAATCAGCCCCAGCATTTT. Translated: CASSSWDSRSNQPQHF.

The chain has TRBV28 and TRBJ1-3; no definite D call. The germline gives CDR1 MDHEN, CDR2 SYDVKM. The CDR3 is 18 residues long. The germline V and J ends were trimmed by 4 bases and 0 bases, with 19 bases remaining between them. The CDR3 region has the DNA TGTGCCAGCAGTTCGAATCTCCGGCGCGTATTCTCTGGAAACACCATATATTTT. Its translation: CASSSNLRRVFSGNTIYF.

The chain links TRBV18 to TRBJ2-5; a weak D match, TRBD1 (5 bases). Per the germline V gene, CDR1 is KGHSH and CDR2 is LQKENI. The CDR3 contains 15 residues. The V gene lost 5 bases and the J gene lost 0 bases, with 13 bases spanning the gap. In nucleotides, the CDR3 is TGTGCCAGCTCATCCCAGCGACAGTACCAAGAGACCCAGTACTTC. Its translation is CASSSQRQYQETQYF.

This clone was recorded only once. The chain has TRBV10-1 and TRBJ2-3; D is undetermined. Germline-derived CDR1 and CDR2 are WNHNN and SYGVQD (reference sequence). This CDR3 spans 13 amino acids. V was cut by 3 bases and J by 2 bases, with 6 bases left in between. The CDR3 nucleotides are TGCGCCAGCAGTGAACCACCCACAGATACGCAGTATTTT. Encoded protein: CASSEPPTDTQYF.

This clone was detected once. The chain carries TRBV19 and TRBJ2-5; TRBD2 matches at 10 bases. The CDR3 is made up of 18 amino acids. The V gene end was trimmed by 3 bases and the J gene end by 5 bases; junction bases not matched to a gene: 15. Germline V CDR1 and CDR2: LNHDA, SQIVND (reference sequence). The CDR3 nucleotides are TGTGCCAGTAGTATCGGCGAAGGGGCTAGCGGGAGAAGGGAGACCCAGTACTTC. This codes for CASSIGEGASGRRETQYF.

The V and J genes are TRBV7-8 and TRBJ2-1; perhaps TRBD2 as D (5 bases). The CDR3 covers 13 residues. With 8 bases removed from V and 10 bases from J, the gap between germline ends came to 18 bases. Germline V CDR1 and CDR2: SGHVS, FQNEAQ. This chain's CDR3 is CASLAGVTREQFF. In nucleotides, the CDR3 is TGTGCCAGCCTAGCTGGCGTTACTAGAGAGCAGTTCTTC.

This rearrangement joins TRBV4-1 to TRBJ2-7; 9 positions agree with TRBD1. This CDR3 is 16 amino acids long. Germline V CDR1 and CDR2: MGHRA, YSYEKL. With V trimmed by 1 base and J by 3 bases, 7 bases remained unmatched. CDR3 protein: CASSQGKPGQGYEQYF. The CDR3 DNA is TGCGCCAGCAGCCAAGGGAAACCGGGACAGGGCTACGAGCAGTACTTC.

Notes on this clone: At one end the junction does not follow the germline gene, possibly because of a read error. This chain joins TRBV7-9 and TRBJ1-3; D not resolved. This CDR3 has 12 amino acids. Germline V gene sequence: CDR1 SEHNR, CDR2 FQNEAQ (reference sequence). Written as DNA, the CDR3 is TGTGCCAGCAGCTCCCAACCCCAGCGAAGACATTTT. Its protein is CASSSQPQRRHF.

The chain employs TRBV19 and TRBJ2-3; 7 bases match TRBD1. The CDR3 has 18 amino acids. Germline V gives CDR1 LNHDA, CDR2 SQIVND (reference sequence). Trimming at V came to 10 bases and at J to 2 bases, leaving 21 bases not matched to a gene. The CDR3, as DNA: TGTGCCACCTACTCCCGGGACAGCGACCTTAGTTCCACAGATACGCAGTATTTT. Protein: CATYSRDSDLSSTDTQYF.

The gene calls are TRBV4-2 and TRBJ2-1; maybe TRBD2 (6 bases). Trimming left V 1 base short and J 9 bases short, with 16 bases between. This CDR3 comprises 15 residues. From germline, CDR1 is LGHNA and CDR2 YNFKEQ. Here the CDR3 reads CASSQGLWGESEQFF. CDR3 nucleotide sequence: TGTGCCAGCAGCCAAGGGCTTTGGGGGGAGAGTGAGCAGTTCTTC.

The rearrangement uses TRBV19 and TRBJ2-7, with 7 bases lining up with TRBD1. V trimming: 4 bases; J trimming: 0 bases; junction bases outside the gene matches: 3. Germline V gives CDR1 LNHDA, CDR2 SQIVND (reference sequence). CDR3 size: 14 residues. The DNA for the CDR3 is TGTGCCAGTAGTAGGAGACAGGGCTCCTACGAGCAGTACTTC. It codes for CASSRRQGSYEQYF.

V is TRBV6-4 and J is TRBJ2-3; 7 bases line up with TRBD1. CDR1 and CDR2 (germline): MRHNA, SNTAGT. Unmatched junction bases numbered 10, after V lost 4 bases and J lost 0 bases. The CDR3 runs to 17 residues. The CDR3 reads CASSARTGQLSTDTQYF. Here the CDR3 DNA reads TGTGCCAGCAGTGCTAGAACGGGACAGTTAAGCACAGATACGCAGTATTTT.

This chain links TRBV28 with TRBJ1-5; no firm D call. This CDR3 is 14 amino acids long. V was clipped by 6 bases and J by 6 bases, with 15 bases between them. Germline values: CDR1 MDHEN, CDR2 SYDVKM. The CDR3 reads CASRAGERSQPQHF. In DNA, the CDR3 is TGTGCCAGCAGAGCCGGGGAGAGAAGTCAGCCCCAGCATTTT.

The chain carries TRBV2 and TRBJ1-2; 9 bases match TRBD1. Germline V gene data show CDR1 as SNHLY and CDR2 as FYNNEI. The J segment lost 8 bases and the V segment lost 3 bases, leaving 7 bases of the junction unmatched. This CDR3 contains 14 residues. The CDR3 loop is CASSDFGTGSGYTF. DNA of the CDR3: TGTGCCAGCAGTGATTTTGGGACAGGGAGCGGCTACACCTTC.

The rearrangement joins TRBV28 to TRBJ2-3, with TRBD2 matching over 8 bases. The CDR3 length is 14 residues. V trimming: 8 bases; J trimming: 0 bases; junction bases outside the gene matches: 4. Per the germline V gene, CDR1 is MDHEN and CDR2 is SYDVKM. CDR3 sequence reads: CASQASGSTDTQYF. As DNA, the CDR3 is TGTGCCAGCCAAGCTAGCGGGAGCACAGATACGCAGTATTTT.

The CDR3 is CASSYSREKLFF. CDR3 nucleotide sequence: TGTGCCAGCAGTTACTCGAGGGAAAAACTGTTTTTT. J is TRBJ1-4 and V is TRBV6-6; D gene uncertain. Germline assignment: CDR1 MNHNY and CDR2 SVGAGI (reference sequence). This CDR3 contains 12 residues. The V end lost 0 bases, the J end lost 8 bases, and 4 bases lay between the germline ends.

The chain uses TRBV9 and TRBJ2-3, with TRBD2 matching over 12 bases. V shed 3 bases and J 2 bases; nucleotides not matched to a gene: 4. Germline CDR1 reads SGDLS; CDR2 reads YYNGEE. The CDR3 loop spans 16 amino acids. This chain's CDR3 is CASSARTSGTTDTQYF. The CDR3 region has the DNA TGTGCCAGCAGCGCCAGGACTAGCGGGACCACAGATACGCAGTATTTT.

The V and J genes are TRBV7-2 and TRBJ2-1; 7 nucleotides match TRBD1. Trimming at V came to 5 bases and at J to 9 bases, leaving 10 bases not matched to a gene. This CDR3 spans 14 amino acids. CDR1 and CDR2 from the germline V gene are SGHTA and FQGNSA. The CDR3 sequence is CASSLKSQGIEQFF. The CDR3 coding sequence is TGTGCCAGCAGCCTCAAATCACAGGGGATTGAGCAGTTCTTC.

The chain employs TRBV29-1 and TRBJ2-3; D is perhaps TRBD1 (5 bases). CDR1 SQVTM and CDR2 ANQGSEA come from the germline V gene. Trimming stripped 4 bases from V and 0 bases from J, with 23 bases between. The CDR3 totals 18 residues. CDR3 sequence: CSVVMPPKAGPSTDTQYF. CDR3 DNA: TGCAGCGTTGTAATGCCCCCAAAGGCAGGGCCTAGCACAGATACGCAGTATTTT.

As DNA, the CDR3 is TGCGCCAGCAGCCCAATCCCAGGGGGAGAAGAGACCCAGTACTTC. It translates to CASSPIPGGEETQYF. The chain combines TRBV4-1 with TRBJ2-5, with 7 bases aligning to TRBD1. This CDR3 is 15 amino acids long. V trimming: 4 bases; J trimming: 3 bases; junction bases outside the gene matches: 8. From germline, CDR1 is MGHRA and CDR2 YSYEKL.

The V and J genes are TRBV11-3 and TRBJ2-7; 11 nucleotides match TRBD1. The V gene's germline CDR1 is SGHNT and CDR2 YENEEA. This CDR3 is 17 amino acids long. Trimming cost V 1 base and J 6 bases; bases outside gene matches: 11. The DNA of the CDR3 is TGTGCCAGCAGCTTAGGGGCTTACGGGACAGGGGGTTGCGAGCAGTACTTC. Encoded protein: CASSLGAYGTGGCEQYF.

The chain joins TRBV5-1 to TRBJ1-1, with 8 bases matching TRBD1. The V gene's germline CDR1 is SGHRS and CDR2 YFSETQ. The CDR3 has 14 amino acids. V shed 1 base and J 3 bases; nucleotides not matched to a gene: 2. This CDR3 is CASSLSGGHTEAFF. CDR3 bases: TGCGCCAGCAGCTTGTCAGGGGGCCACACTGAAGCTTTCTTT.